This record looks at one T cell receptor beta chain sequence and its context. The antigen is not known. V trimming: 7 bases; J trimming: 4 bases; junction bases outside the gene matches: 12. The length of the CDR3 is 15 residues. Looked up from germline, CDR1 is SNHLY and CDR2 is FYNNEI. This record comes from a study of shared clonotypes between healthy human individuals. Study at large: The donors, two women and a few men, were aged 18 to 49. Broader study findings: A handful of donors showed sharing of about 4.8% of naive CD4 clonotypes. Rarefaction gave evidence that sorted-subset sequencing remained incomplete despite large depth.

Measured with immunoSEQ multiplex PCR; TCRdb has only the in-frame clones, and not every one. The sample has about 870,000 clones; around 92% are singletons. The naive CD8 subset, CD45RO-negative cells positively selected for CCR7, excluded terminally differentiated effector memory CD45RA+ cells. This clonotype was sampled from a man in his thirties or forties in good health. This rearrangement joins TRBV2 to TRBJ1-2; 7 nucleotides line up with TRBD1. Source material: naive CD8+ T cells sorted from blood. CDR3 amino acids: CASNPARDSLYGYTF. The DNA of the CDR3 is TGTGCCAGCAACCCCGCCAGGGACAGTCTCTATGGCTACACCTTC.